The next 24 T cell receptor beta chains were all read from a single sample in a study of monozygotic twins with inflammatory bowel disease. TCRdb re-called the 5' RACE reads and shows each CDR3 protein once, DNA omitted. There are around 450,000 distinct CDR3 sequences in the sample, with roughly 2.3% held by the top ten. Source material: blood. Receptors originate from a human donor with ulcerative colitis or Crohn's disease, or a healthy co-twin of an affected twin (not recorded which).

This sequence joins TRBV5-1 and TRBJ1-1. Germline assignment: CDR1 SGHRS and CDR2 YFSETQ. CDR3 size: 15 residues. The CDR3 reads CASSYLAGVNTEAFF.

The chain combines TRBV29-1 with TRBJ1-2; the D call of TRBD1 rests on TCRdb alone, since no DNA is present to check it. CDR1 is SQVTM and CDR2 is ANQGSEA in the germline V gene. The CDR3 runs 13 residues. CDR3 region: CSFFTGGTGGYTF.

The chain employs TRBV12-3 or TRBV12-4 and TRBJ1-6; checking the TCRdb D call of TRBD1 is not possible without DNA. The CDR3 totals 13 residues. This chain's CDR3 is CASRRDRYSPLHF.

The V and J genes are TRBV20-1 and TRBJ2-7; TCRdb outputs TRBD1, but without DNA this stays unchecked. The CDR3 spans 14 residues. Germline assignment: CDR1 DFQATT and CDR2 SNEGSKA (reference sequence). The CDR3 loop reads CSAQTDRAPYEQYF.

V usage is TRBV5-1 and J usage is TRBJ2-2; TCRdb outputs TRBD2, but without DNA this stays unchecked. CDR1 is SGHRS and CDR2 is YFSETQ in the germline V gene. The CDR3 sequence is 15 residues long. The CDR3 sequence is CASTQGLAGALRLFF.

The CDR3 protein is CASSRRTSGSNEKFF. The chain couples TRBV28 to TRBJ2-1; checking the TCRdb D call of TRBD2 is not possible without DNA. This CDR3 contains 15 residues. CDR1 MDHEN and CDR2 SYDVKM come from the germline V gene.

J is TRBJ2-5 and V is TRBV4-2; the D gene TCRdb calls, TRBD2, cannot be checked with no DNA. The CDR3 loop spans 18 amino acids. From germline, CDR1 is LGHNA and CDR2 YNFKEQ. CDR3 sequence reads: CASSQDLKNSGGSETQYF.

The chain recombines TRBV12-3 or TRBV12-4 with TRBJ1-4. The CDR3 covers 12 residues. CDR3 protein: CASSLGPQRLFF.

V usage is TRBV18 and J usage is TRBJ1-2. CDR1 KGHSH and CDR2 LQKENI come from the germline V gene. The CDR3 spans 13 residues. CDR3 region: CASSPAENYGYTF.

The chain combines TRBV7-7 with TRBJ2-3; TCRdb's D gene call, TRBD2, goes unchecked for lack of DNA. This CDR3 region has 16 residues. The germline V gene has CDR1 SSHAT and CDR2 FNYEAQ (reference sequence). The CDR3 loop is CASSLGSSGSADTQYF.

V usage is TRBV7-2 and J usage is TRBJ2-2; checking the TCRdb D call of TRBD1 is not possible without DNA. Germline CDR1 reads SGHTA; CDR2 reads FQGNSA. The CDR3 covers 15 residues. The CDR3 is CASSSTGGNTGELFF.

This chain links TRBV29-1 with TRBJ1-4. CDR1 and CDR2 (germline): SQVTM, ANQGSEA. This CDR3 is built from 13 residues. The chain's CDR3 is CSVATDGSEKLFF.

The chain carries TRBV7-8 and TRBJ1-3. Germline CDR1 SGHVS, CDR2 FQNEAQ. This CDR3 is 14 amino acids long. CDR3 residues: CASSLLEAGNTIYF.

The rearrangement links TRBV6-6 to TRBJ2-1. The CDR3 spans 11 residues. From germline, CDR1 is MNHNY and CDR2 SVGAGI (reference sequence). The chain's CDR3 is CAIRSSNEQFF.

V usage is TRBV12-3 or TRBV12-4 and J usage is TRBJ2-5; TCRdb designates TRBD2, a call that cannot be tested without DNA. CDR3 length: 17 amino acids. The CDR3 protein is CASSTQALAGVQETQYF.

The CDR3 sequence: CASSQTSGTPTNTGELFF. J is TRBJ2-2 and V is TRBV4-1; checking the TCRdb D call of TRBD1 is not possible without DNA. The germline V gene has CDR1 MGHRA and CDR2 YSYEKL. The CDR3 loop spans 18 amino acids.

The genes are TRBV7-2 and TRBJ2-7; TCRdb reports TRBD2, a call that lacks DNA to check it against. Germline CDR1 reads SGHTA; CDR2 reads FQGNSA. The CDR3 has 15 amino acids. The CDR3: CATGEAGGPTYEQYF.

The chain links TRBV5-1 to TRBJ2-3; lacking DNA, the TRBD2 call made by TCRdb goes unchecked. CDR1 is SGHRS, CDR2 YFSETQ, per germline. This CDR3 spans 15 amino acids. This CDR3 reads CASSSGTAQADTQYF.

The genes are TRBV11-2 and TRBJ2-4; TCRdb outputs TRBD2, but without DNA this stays unchecked. The CDR3 is made up of 20 amino acids. The germline gives CDR1 SGHAT, CDR2 FQNNGV. The CDR3 spells CASSSSWGLAGEGAKNMQYF. The complete variable domain, with remaining parts taken from reference TRBV11-2 and TRBJ2-4, reads EAGVAQSPRYKIIEKRQSVAFWCNPISGHATLYWYQQILGQGPKLLIQFQNNGVVDDSQLPKDRFSAERLKGVDSTLKIQPAKLEDSAVYLCASSSSWGLAGEGAKNMQYFGAGTRLSVL.

The chain is built from TRBV7-2 and TRBJ2-3; TCRdb designates TRBD1, a call that cannot be tested without DNA. The CDR3 contains 16 residues. Germline V gives CDR1 SGHTA, CDR2 FQGNSA. CDR3 sequence: CASSLFVSDSWDTQYF. The variable domain in full, completed from reference TRBV7-2 and TRBJ2-3, reads GAGVSQSPSNKVTEKGKDVELRCDPISGHTALYWYRQSLGQGLEFLIYFQGNSAPDKSGLPSDRFSAERTGGSVSTLTIQRTQQEDSAVYLCASSLFVSDSWDTQYFGPGTRLTVL.

The rearrangement uses TRBV5-5 and TRBJ2-2; the TRBD1 assignment by TCRdb is unverifiable without DNA. The CDR3 has 16 amino acids. Germline-derived CDR1 and CDR2 are SGHKS and YYEKEE (reference sequence). The CDR3 protein is CASSAVGRGITGELFF.

V usage is TRBV15 and J usage is TRBJ1-4. The CDR3 is made up of 15 amino acids. CDR1 is LNHNV, CDR2 YYDKDF, per germline (reference sequence). The CDR3 reads CATSRDRQLNEKLFF.

The rearrangement joins TRBV11-2 to TRBJ2-3. The V gene's germline CDR1 is SGHAT and CDR2 FQNNGV. The CDR3 is made up of 14 amino acids. The CDR3: CASSLNPPPAAQYF.

The rearrangement links TRBV6-5 to TRBJ2-7; absent DNA, TCRdb's TRBD1 call cannot be checked. This CDR3 has 15 residues. The V gene's germline CDR1 is MNHEY and CDR2 SVGAGI. The CDR3 protein is CASSYERVRGHEQYF.